This T cell receptor (beta chain) was retrieved from a study of T cells in Graves' hyperthyroidism and ophthalmopathy. This clonotype was detected a few times. TCR beta CDR3 regions were amplified from RNA. With the HTBI primer set, the TCR CDR3 went through a first round of RT-PCR. TCRdb ran MiXCR on the multiplex PCR reads and lists one entry per CDR3 protein. The sample shows nearly 600,000 distinct CDR3 sequences, 12% to 15% of them seen only once. From germline, CDR1 is SGHRS and CDR2 YFSETQ. This CDR3 contains 15 residues. V was pared by 1 base and J by 2 bases, with 9 bases between. This clonotype was obtained from a woman younger than 35 with Graves' ophthalmopathy. Sequences were obtained from blood. The gene calls are TRBV5-1 and TRBJ2-2; D possibly corresponds to TRBD1 (5 bases). CDR3: CASSLRGGNTGELFF. The CDR3 nucleotides are TGCGCCAGCAGCTTGAGGGGCGGAAACACCGGGGAGCTGTTTTTT.